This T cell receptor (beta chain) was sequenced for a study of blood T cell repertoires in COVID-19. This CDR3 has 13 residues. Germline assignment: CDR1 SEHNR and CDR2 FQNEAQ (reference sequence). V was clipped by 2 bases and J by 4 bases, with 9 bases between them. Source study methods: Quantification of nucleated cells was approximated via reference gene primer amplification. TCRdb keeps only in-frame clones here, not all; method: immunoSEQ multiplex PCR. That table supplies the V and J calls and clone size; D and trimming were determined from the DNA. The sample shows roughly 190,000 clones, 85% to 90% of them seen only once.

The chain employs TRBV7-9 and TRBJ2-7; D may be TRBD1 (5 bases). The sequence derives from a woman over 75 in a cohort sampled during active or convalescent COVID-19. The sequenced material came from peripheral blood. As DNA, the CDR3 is TGTGCCAGCAGCTTACCAGGGATATACGAGCAGTACTTC. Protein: CASSLPGIYEQYF.